The text below deals with one TCR beta chain. The data were produced by immunoSEQ multiplex PCR, yet TCRdb's version contains in-frame clones alone and is incomplete. Among about 160,000 clones listed, 85% to 90% were seen once. This entry belongs to a study of control samples from healthy donors and cancer patients. V was clipped by 7 bases and J by 4 bases, with 11 bases between them. Germline V gives CDR1 SGHRS, CDR2 YFSETQ. The CDR3 totals 13 residues. The chain is built from TRBV5-1 and TRBJ1-4; weak D call: TRBD1 (5 bases). Sequenced: blood. This clonotype originated in a man aged 25 to 40 in good health. The chain's CDR3 is CASSLTVNEKLFF. In nucleotides, the CDR3 is TGCGCCAGCTCCCTGACAGTTAATGAAAAACTGTTTTTT.